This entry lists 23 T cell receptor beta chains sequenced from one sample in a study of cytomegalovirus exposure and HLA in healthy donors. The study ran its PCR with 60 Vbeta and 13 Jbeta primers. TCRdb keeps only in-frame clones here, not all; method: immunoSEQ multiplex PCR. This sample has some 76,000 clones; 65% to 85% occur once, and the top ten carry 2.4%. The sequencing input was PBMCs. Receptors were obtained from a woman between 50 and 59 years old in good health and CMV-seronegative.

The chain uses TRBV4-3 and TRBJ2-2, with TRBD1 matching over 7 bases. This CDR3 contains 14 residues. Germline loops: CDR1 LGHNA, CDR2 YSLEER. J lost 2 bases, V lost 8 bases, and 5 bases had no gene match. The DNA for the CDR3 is TGCGCCAGCTCCCGGGACAGAAACACCGGGGAGCTGTTTTTT. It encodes CASSRDRNTGELFF.

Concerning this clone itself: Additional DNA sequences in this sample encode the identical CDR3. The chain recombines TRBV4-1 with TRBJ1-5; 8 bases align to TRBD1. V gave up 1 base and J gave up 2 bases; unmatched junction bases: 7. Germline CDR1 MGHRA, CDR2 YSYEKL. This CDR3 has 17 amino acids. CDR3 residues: CASSQGRQGAGNQPQHF. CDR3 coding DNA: TGCGCCAGCAGCCAAGGTCGGCAGGGGGCTGGCAATCAGCCCCAGCATTTT.

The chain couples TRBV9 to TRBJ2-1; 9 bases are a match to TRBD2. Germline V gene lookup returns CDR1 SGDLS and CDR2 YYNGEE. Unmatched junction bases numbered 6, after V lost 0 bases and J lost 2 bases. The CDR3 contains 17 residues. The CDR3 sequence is CASSVGIAGVPYNEQFF. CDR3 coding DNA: TGTGCCAGCAGCGTAGGTATAGCGGGGGTTCCCTACAATGAGCAGTTCTTC.

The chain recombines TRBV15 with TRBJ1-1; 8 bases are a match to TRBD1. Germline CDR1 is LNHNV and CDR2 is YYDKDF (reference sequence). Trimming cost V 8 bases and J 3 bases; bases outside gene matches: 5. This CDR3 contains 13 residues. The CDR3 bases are TGTGCCACCCGGACAGGGAGAGACACTGAAGCTTTCTTT. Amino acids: CATRTGRDTEAFF.

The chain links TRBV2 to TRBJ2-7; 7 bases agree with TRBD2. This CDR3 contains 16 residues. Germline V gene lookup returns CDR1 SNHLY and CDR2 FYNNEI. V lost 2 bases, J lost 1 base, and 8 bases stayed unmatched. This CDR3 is CASSELGGRGSYEQYF. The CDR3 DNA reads TGTGCCAGCAGTGAACTTGGGGGGAGGGGATCCTACGAGCAGTACTTC.

This chain's CDR3 is CASSLAGTIGGNEQFF. The DNA for the CDR3 is TGTGCCAGCAGCTTAGCCGGTACCATAGGGGGCAATGAGCAGTTCTTC. This sequence joins TRBV7-9 and TRBJ2-1, with D possibly being TRBD1 (6 bases). The CDR3 runs to 16 residues. Germline values: CDR1 SEHNR, CDR2 FQNEAQ (reference sequence). V lost 0 bases to trimming and J lost 6 bases, with 15 bases between them. The whole variable domain, remainder taken from reference TRBV7-9 and TRBJ2-1, is DTGVSQNPRHKITKRGQNVTFRCDPISEHNRLYWYRQTLGQGPEFLTYFQNEAQLEKSRLLSDRFSAERPKGSFSTLEIQRTEQGDSAMYLCASSLAGTIGGNEQFFGPGTRLTVL.

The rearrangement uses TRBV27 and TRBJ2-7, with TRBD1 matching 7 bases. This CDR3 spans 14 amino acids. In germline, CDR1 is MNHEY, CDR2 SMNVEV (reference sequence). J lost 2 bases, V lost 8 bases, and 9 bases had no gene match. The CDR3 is CASSKQGLTYEQYF. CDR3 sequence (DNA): TGTGCCAGCTCGAAACAGGGGCTTACCTACGAGCAGTACTTC.

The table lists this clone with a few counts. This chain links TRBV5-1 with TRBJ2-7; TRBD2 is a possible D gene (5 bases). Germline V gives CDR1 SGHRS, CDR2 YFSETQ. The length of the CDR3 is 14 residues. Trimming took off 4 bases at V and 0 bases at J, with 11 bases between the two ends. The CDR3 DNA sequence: TGCGCCAGCAGCAGGAGGTCGGACTCCTACGAGCAGTACTTC. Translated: CASSRRSDSYEQYF.

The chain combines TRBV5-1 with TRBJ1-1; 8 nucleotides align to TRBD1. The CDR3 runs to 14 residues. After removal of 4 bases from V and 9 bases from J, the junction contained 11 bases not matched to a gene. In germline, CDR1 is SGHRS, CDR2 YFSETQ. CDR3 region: CASSPDRGSGKAFF. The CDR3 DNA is TGCGCCAGCAGCCCCGACAGGGGCTCTGGGAAAGCTTTCTTT.

CDR3 in amino acids: CASSIEGDEQFF. The CDR3 bases are TGTGCCAGTAGTATTGAGGGGGATGAGCAGTTCTTC. The chain carries TRBV19 and TRBJ2-1; a possible D gene is TRBD1 (6 bases). The ends were cut back, 3 bases at V and 8 bases at J, with 8 bases in the middle. This CDR3 is 12 amino acids long. Germline CDR1 is LNHDA and CDR2 is SQIVND (reference sequence).

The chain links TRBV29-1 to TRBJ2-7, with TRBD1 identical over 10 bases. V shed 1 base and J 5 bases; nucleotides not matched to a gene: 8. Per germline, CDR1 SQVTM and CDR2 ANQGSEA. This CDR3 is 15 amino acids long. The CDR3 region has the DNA TGCAGCGTTGAAGGGGGGGACAGGGGATTAAACGAGCAGTACTTC. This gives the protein CSVEGGDRGLNEQYF.

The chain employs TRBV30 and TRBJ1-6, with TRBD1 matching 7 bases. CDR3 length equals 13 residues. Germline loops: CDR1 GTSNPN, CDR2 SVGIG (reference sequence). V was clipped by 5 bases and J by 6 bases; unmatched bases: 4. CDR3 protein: CAWSAGGNSPLHF. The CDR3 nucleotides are TGTGCCTGGTCAGCAGGGGGTAATTCACCCCTCCACTTT.

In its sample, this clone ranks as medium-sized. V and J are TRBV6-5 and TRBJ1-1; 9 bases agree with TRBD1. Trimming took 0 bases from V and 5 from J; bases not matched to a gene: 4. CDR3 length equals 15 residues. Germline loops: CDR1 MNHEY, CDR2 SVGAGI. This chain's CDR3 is CASSYSGTGSTEAFF. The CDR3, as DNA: TGTGCCAGCAGTTACTCGGGGACAGGGTCTACTGAAGCTTTCTTT.

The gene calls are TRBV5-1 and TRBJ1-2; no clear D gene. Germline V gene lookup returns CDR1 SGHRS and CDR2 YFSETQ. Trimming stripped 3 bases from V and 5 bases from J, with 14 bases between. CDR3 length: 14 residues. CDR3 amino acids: CASSSMLGDYGYTF. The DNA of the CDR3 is TGCGCCAGCAGCTCCATGTTAGGAGATTATGGCTACACCTTC.

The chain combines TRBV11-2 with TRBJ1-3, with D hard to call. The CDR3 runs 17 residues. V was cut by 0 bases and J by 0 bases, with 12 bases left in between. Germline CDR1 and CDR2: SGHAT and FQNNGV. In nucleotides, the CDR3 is TGTGCCAGCAGCTTAGATTGGAGAGAGCTCTCTGGAAACACCATATATTTT. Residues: CASSLDWRELSGNTIYF.

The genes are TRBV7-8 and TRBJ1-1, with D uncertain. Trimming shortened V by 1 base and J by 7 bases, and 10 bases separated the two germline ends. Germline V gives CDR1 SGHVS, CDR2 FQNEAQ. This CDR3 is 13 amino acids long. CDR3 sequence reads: CASSLVHTYEAFF. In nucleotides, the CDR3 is TGTGCCAGCAGCTTAGTGCATACTTATGAAGCTTTCTTT.

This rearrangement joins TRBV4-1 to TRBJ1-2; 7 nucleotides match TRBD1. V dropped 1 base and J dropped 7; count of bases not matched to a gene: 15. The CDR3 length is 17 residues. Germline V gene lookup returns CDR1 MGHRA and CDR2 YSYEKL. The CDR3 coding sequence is TGCGCCAGCAGCCAAGCGTCAGGGGGGTACCAAAGGAGTGGCTACACCTTC. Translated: CASSQASGGYQRSGYTF.

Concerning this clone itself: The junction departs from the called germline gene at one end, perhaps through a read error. The CDR3 nucleotides read TGTGCCACCAGCAGGGCCGGGGACAGAGGCTCCTACGGGCAGTACTTC. It translates to CATSRAGDRGSYGQYF. The V call is TRBV15, the J call TRBJ2-7; 7 bases are shared with TRBD1. The CDR3 is made up of 16 amino acids. Germline CDR1 reads LNHNV; CDR2 reads YYDKDF (reference sequence).

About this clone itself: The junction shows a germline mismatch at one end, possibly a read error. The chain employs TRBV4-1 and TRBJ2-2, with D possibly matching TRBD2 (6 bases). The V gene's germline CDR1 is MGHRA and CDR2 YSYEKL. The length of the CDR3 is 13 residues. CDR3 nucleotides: TGCGCCAGCAGCCAGTCAGGGTCCGGGGGGCTGTTTTTT. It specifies CASSQSGSGGLFF.

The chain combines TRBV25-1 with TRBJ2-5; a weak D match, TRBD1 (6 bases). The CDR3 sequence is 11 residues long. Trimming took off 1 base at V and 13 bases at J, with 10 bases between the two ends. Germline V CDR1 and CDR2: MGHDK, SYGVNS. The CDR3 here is CASSESQGWYF. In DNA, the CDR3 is TGTGCCAGCAGTGAATCACAGGGATGGTACTTC. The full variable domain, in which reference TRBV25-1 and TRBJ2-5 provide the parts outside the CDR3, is EADIYQTPRYLVIGTGKKITLECSQTMGHDKMYWYQQDPGMELHLIHYSYGVNSTEKGDLSSESTVSRIRTEHFPLTLESARPSHTSQYLCASSESQGWYFGPGTRLLVL.

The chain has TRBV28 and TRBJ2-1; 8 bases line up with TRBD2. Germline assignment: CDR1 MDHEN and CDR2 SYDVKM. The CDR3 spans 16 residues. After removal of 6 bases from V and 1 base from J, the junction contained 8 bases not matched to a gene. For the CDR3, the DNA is TGTGCCAGCAGAGCAGGGACTAGAGCTTCCTACAATGAGCAGTTCTTC. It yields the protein CASRAGTRASYNEQFF.

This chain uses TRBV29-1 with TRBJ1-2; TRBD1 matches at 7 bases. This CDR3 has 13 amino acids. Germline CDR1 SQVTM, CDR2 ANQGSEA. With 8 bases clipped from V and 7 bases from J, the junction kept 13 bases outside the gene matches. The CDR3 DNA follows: TGCAGCACCCGACAGGGAGGAGAGGCTGGCTACACCTTC. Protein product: CSTRQGGEAGYTF.

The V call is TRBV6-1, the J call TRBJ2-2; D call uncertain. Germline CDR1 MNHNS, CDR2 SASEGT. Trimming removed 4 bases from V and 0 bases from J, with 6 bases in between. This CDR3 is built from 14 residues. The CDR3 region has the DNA TGTGCCAGCAGTGGAGGTGCGAACACCGGGGAGCTGTTTTTT. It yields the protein CASSGGANTGELFF.